This TCR beta chain was found in a study of T cells after yellow fever vaccination. One entry per CDR3 protein, called by TCRdb with MiXCR from the 5' RACE reads. The sample has around 300,000 distinct CDR3 sequences, roughly 4.3% seen once. Study-wide findings and caveats: The CD4 compartment and the CD8 compartment contained a small share of clonotypes in common. The booster saw the reappearance of most primary-vaccination clones (about 95% CD4, around 90% CD8). A weaker but faster secondary response was observed, peaking on day 5 versus 15.

This clonotype has only a few counts. The antigen remains undetermined. With 0 bases removed from V and 1 base from J, the gap between germline ends came to 19 bases. CDR3 length: 18 residues. Germline V gene sequence: CDR1 LGHDT, CDR2 YNNKEL (reference sequence). The TCR originated in a young man who received the YFV17D yellow fever vaccine. The genes are TRBV3-1 and TRBJ2-7; D is unresolved. Source: PBMCs, taken 5 days after the yellow fever booster vaccination. The CDR3 DNA reads as TGTGCCAGCAGCCAAGATCCAAGGCAGGCCGTCCGTTCCTACGAGCAGTACTTC. Its translation: CASSQDPRQAVRSYEQYF.